This T cell receptor (beta chain) emerged from a study of regulatory T cells in long-lasting Graves disease. This clonotype has a count of ten or more. Researchers made TCR beta libraries by using iRepertoire HTBI primers and running Arm-PCR on CDR3 regions. Using its own MiXCR run on the multiplex PCR reads, TCRdb lists one record per CDR3 protein. This sample yields 400,000 to 500,000 distinct CDR3 sequences, of which over 12% are seen a single time; under 9% belongs to the top ten. Sample time point: newly diagnosed GD, antithyroid drugs for less than 3 months. Generation of the TCR library employed RNA extracted from PBMCs. The sample was also linked to a second study, of T cells in Graves' hyperthyroidism and ophthalmopathy.

Sequenced here: peripheral blood mononuclear cells (PBMCs), sampled at new diagnosis, from a patient treated with antithyroid drugs. This TCR derives from a woman aged 40 to 55 with Graves disease.

The CDR3 region has the DNA TGTGCCAGCAGCCCCAGGGCAGGGGCCGGGAGGGGGTACACTGAAGCTTTCTTT. It translates to CASSPRAGAGRGYTEAFF. The chain carries TRBV7-9 and TRBJ1-1, with D possibly being TRBD1 (6 bases). Germline assignment: CDR1 SEHNR and CDR2 FQNEAQ (reference sequence). The CDR3 is 18 amino acids. V lost 5 bases and J 3 bases, leaving 25 bases between the germline ends.